This record looks at one T cell receptor (beta chain) sequence and its context. The V and J ends lost 3 bases and 4 bases respectively, with 10 bases between them. The CDR3 covers 13 residues. Germline V CDR1 and CDR2: SGDLS, YYNGEE. The data belong to a study of immune evolution from preneoplasia to lung adenocarcinoma. Clones were sequenced by immunoSEQ multiplex PCR, and TCRdb holds only the in-frame ones, with some missing. The data show 9,000 to 13,000 clones, with roughly 84% seen just once and 1.7% held by the top ten. After pathologic assessment, macro-dissection selected premalignant or tumor cells for extraction.

The source material was FFPE minimally invasive lung adenocarcinoma tissue. The J gene is TRBJ1-1, the V gene TRBV9, with a tentative D call TRBD1 (5 bases). The TCR was taken from a person aged 65 to 85 with lung adenocarcinoma. CDR3 nucleotide sequence: TGTGCCAGCAGCGCCGGGGCCCCCACTGAAGCTTTCTTT. This translates into CASSAGAPTEAFF.